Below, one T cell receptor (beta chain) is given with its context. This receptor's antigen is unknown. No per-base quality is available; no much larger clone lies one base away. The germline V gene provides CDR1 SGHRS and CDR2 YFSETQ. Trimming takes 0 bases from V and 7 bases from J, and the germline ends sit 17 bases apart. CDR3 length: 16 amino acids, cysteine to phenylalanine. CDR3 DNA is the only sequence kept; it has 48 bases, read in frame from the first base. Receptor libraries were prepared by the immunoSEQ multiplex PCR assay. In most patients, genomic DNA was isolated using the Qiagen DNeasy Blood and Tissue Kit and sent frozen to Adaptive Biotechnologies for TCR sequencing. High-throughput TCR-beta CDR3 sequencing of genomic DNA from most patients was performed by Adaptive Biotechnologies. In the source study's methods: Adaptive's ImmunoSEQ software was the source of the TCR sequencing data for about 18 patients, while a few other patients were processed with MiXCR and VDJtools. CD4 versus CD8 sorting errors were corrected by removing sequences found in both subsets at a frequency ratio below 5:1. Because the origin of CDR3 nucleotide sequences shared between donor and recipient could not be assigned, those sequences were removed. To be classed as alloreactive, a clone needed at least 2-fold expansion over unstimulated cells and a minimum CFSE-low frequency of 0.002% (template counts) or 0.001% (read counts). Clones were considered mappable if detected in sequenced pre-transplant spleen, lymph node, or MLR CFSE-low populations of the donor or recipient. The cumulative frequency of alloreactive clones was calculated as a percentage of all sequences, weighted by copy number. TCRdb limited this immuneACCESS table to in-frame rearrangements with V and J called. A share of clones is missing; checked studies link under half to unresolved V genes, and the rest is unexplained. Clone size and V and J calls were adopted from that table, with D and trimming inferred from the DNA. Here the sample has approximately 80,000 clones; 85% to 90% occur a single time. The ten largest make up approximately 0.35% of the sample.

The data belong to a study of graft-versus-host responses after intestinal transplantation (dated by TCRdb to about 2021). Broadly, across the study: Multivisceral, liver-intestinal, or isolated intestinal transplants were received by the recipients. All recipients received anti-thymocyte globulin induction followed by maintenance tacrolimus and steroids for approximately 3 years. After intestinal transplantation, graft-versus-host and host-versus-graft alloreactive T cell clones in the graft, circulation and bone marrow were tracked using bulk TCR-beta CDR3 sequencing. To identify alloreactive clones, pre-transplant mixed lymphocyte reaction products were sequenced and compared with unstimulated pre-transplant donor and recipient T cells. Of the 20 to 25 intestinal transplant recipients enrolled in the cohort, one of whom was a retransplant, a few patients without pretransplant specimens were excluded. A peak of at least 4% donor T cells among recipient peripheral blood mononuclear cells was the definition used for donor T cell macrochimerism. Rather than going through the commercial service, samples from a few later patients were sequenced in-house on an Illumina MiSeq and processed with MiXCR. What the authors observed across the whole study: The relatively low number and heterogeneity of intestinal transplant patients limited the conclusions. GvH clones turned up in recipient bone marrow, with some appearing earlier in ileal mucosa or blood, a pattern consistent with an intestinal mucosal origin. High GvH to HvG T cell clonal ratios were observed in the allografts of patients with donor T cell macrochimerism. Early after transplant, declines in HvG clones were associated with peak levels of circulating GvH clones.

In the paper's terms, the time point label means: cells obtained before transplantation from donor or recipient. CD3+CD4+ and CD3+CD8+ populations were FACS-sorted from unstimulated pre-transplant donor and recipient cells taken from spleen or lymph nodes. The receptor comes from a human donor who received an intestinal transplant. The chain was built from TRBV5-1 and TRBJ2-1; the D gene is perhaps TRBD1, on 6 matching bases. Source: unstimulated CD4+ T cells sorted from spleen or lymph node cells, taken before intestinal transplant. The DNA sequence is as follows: TGCGCCAGCAGCTTGGTGGGGGCGGTGCTGGGGAATGAGCAGTTCTTC. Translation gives CASSLVGAVLGNEQFF.